This TCR beta chain was found in a study of cytomegalovirus exposure and HLA in healthy donors. Researchers ran the PCR with 60 Vbeta and 13 Jbeta primers. The method was immunoSEQ multiplex PCR; TCRdb's version includes in-frame clones alone and lacks a portion of them. The sample holds around 130,000 clones, 65% to 80% seen once. Whole-study findings and limits: Both high specificity and high sensitivity reportedly marked the classifier's diagnosis of cytomegalovirus status. A later analysis found most CMV-associated TCR beta chains apparently HLA-restricted. It emerged from a later analysis that several of the most significant clusters appeared to be linked to common viral pathogens.

This CDR3 region has 16 residues. The V segment lost 3 bases and the J segment 0 bases; nucleotides outside the gene matches: 5. Germline CDR1 is MNHNY and CDR2 is SVGAGI (reference sequence). The donors were healthy bone marrow donors. As for this clone: Its antigen is undetermined.

The chain couples TRBV6-6 to TRBJ1-3, with TRBD1 matching 7 bases. The clonotype was recovered from a woman in her thirties or forties in good health and CMV-seronegative. The sample was PBMCs. CDR3 bases: TGTGCCAGCAGTTATAGTAGACAGGGCTCTGGAAACACCATATATTTT. Its translation: CASSYSRQGSGNTIYF.